This T cell receptor beta chain was observed in a study of beta chain features in type 1 diabetes. Study-level results: People with Type 1 diabetes carried modestly yet significantly shorter TCRB CDR3s in all four CD4+ subsets.

The CDR3 spans 11 residues. Germline assignment: CDR1 DFQATT and CDR2 SNEGSKA (reference sequence). Trimming took 1 base from V and 10 from J, leaving 7 bases between them. Of note for this clone: The antigen is not known.

Expressed TCRB transcripts were sequenced because the entire RNA isolate underwent reverse transcription. TCRdb's table, derived via immunoSEQ multiplex PCR, lists solely in-frame clones and lacks some. This sample carries 220,000 or so clones, about 71% of them seen once, and the ten largest clones take approximately 0.053%. Input material: naive CD4+ T cells from blood. The gene calls are TRBV20-1 and TRBJ2-2; D call uncertain. The source of this sequence is a man aged 25-40 years in good health. CDR3 in amino acids: CSARGLEELFF. Here the CDR3 DNA reads TGCAGTGCTAGAGGCTTGGAGGAGCTGTTTTTT.